The rows below give T cell receptor beta chains drawn from one sample of a study of radiotherapy plus CTLA-4 blockade in lung cancer. Only in-frame clones appear in the TCRdb table, and some are missing; sequencing was by immunoSEQ multiplex PCR. The table lists roughly 120,000 clones, roughly 80% of them singletons. Here the sequenced sample was peripheral blood, taken from a patient treated with radiotherapy plus ipilimumab. The receptors originated from a human donor with non-small cell lung cancer that progressed on radiotherapy plus ipilimumab. Some clones in this sample may be carry-over from other donors' samples. Each CDR3 is given with its conserved first and last residue. D genes are given only for firm matches. Clone size appears in some rows only: once, few, many, or a class for an expanded clone.

15,TRBJ2-1,TRBV10-3,TRBD2,.,CAISARIAGQNEQFF,TGTGCCATCAGTGCTAGAATAGCGGGCCAAAATGAGCAGTTCTTC
14,TRBJ1-6,TRBV7-2,.,.,CASSLSGAYSPLHF,TGTGCCAGCAGCTTATCGGGTGCCTATTCACCCCTCCACTTT
12,TRBJ2-1,TRBV2,.,once,CASRVIGDEQFF,TGTGCCAGCAGGGTGATCGGGGATGAGCAGTTCTTC
8,TRBJ1-6,TRBV12-5,TRBD1,.,CASDGQDF,TGTGCTAGTGACGGACAGGACTTT
13,TRBJ1-5,TRBV7-3,.,.,CASSRLANQPQHF,TGTGCCAGCAGCAGACTTGCCAATCAGCCCCAGCATTTT
16,TRBJ1-6,TRBV4-2,TRBD1,.,CASSQNPGTDNSPLHF,TGTGCCAGCAGCCAGAACCCCGGGACAGATAATTCACCCCTCCACTTT
13,TRBJ1-1,TRBV2,.,few,CASSEGPSVKAFF,TGTGCCAGCAGTGAAGGTCCGTCAGTGAAAGCTTTCTTT
15,TRBJ1-1,TRBV5-1,TRBD1,.,CASSLEAGGNTEAFF,TGCGCCAGCAGCTTGGAGGCAGGGGGGAACACTGAAGCTTTCTTT
14,TRBJ2-7,TRBV7-2,TRBD2,.,CASSLLAGGYEQYF,TGTGCCAGCAGCTTACTAGCGGGGGGATACGAGCAGTACTTC
16,TRBJ1-2,TRBV6-5,.,.,CASSYSLSGTNVGYTF,TGTGCCAGCAGTTACTCGTTGTCGGGGACTAATGTCGGCTACACCTTC
16,TRBJ2-4,TRBV6-1,TRBD1,.,CASSEGTGIAKNIQYF,TGTGCCAGCAGTGAAGGGACAGGTATAGCCAAAAACATTCAGTACTTC
13,TRBJ1-2,TRBV28,.,.,CASSPNRVYGYTF,TGTGCCAGCAGCCCCAACAGGGTTTATGGCTACACCTTC
13,TRBJ1-1,TRBV11-3,TRBD1,.,CASSRGPNTEAFF,TGTGCCAGCTCGAGGGGGCCCAACACTGAAGCTTTCTTT
16,TRBJ2-1,TRBV6-6,TRBD2,few,CASSVTSGSSYNEQFF,TGTGCCAGCAGTGTCACTAGCGGGAGCTCCTACAATGAGCAGTTCTTC
16,TRBJ1-5,TRBV7-2,.,.,CASSSSRTFSNQPQHF,TGTGCCAGCAGCTCCTCACGGACGTTTAGCAATCAGCCCCAGCATTTT
16,TRBJ1-2,TRBV21-1,.,once,CASSKSPPPDDNGYTF,TGTGCCAGCAGCAAAAGCCCCCCCCCGGACGATAATGGCTACACCTTC
13,TRBJ2-2,TRBV4-3,.,.,CASSQAGRGELFF,TGCGCCAGCAGCCAAGCGGGGAGGGGGGAGCTGTTTTTT
15,TRBJ2-7,TRBV5-1,TRBD1,.,CASSLDRQGVHEQYF,TGCGCCAGCAGCTTGGATCGACAGGGGGTCCACGAGCAGTACTTC
14,TRBJ1-5,TRBV19,.,.,CASSIGQPNQPQHF,TGTGCCAGTAGTATAGGGCAGCCTAATCAGCCCCAGCATTTT
14,TRBJ2-7,TRBV13,.,.,CASSTHDVPYEQYF,TGTGCCAGCAGCACCCACGACGTACCCTACGAGCAGTACTTC
15,TRBJ1-4,TRBV18,TRBD1,.,CASSSLGQGSEKLFF,TGTGCCAGCTCATCGCTGGGACAGGGGTCTGAAAAACTGTTTTTT
17,TRBJ1-6,TRBV11-2,.,.,CASSLGSWTRYNSPLHF,TGTGCCAGCAGCTTAGGATCCTGGACCCGCTATAATTCACCCCTCCACTTT
14,TRBJ1-5,TRBV5-1,.,.,CASSLGPGNQPQHF,TGCGCCAGCAGCTTGGGTCCAGGCAATCAGCCCCAGCATTTT
15,TRBJ1-2,TRBV18,TRBD1,.,CASSLPDTGGKGYTF,TGTGCCAGCTCACTCCCCGACACAGGGGGCAAGGGCTACACCTTC
15,TRBJ1-5,TRBV6-6,.,.,CASRGGSGENQPQHF,TGTGCCAGCAGAGGGGGATCGGGCGAAAATCAGCCCCAGCATTTT
19,TRBJ1-6,TRBV7-2,TRBD1,.,CASSLVGTGGPAGSTPLHF,TGTGCCAGCAGCTTGGTAGGGACAGGGGGCCCGGCAGGGAGTACACCCCTCCACTTT
13,TRBJ1-4,TRBV29-1,.,few,CSVCREGNEKLFF,TGCAGCGTTTGCAGGGAGGGTAATGAAAAACTGTTTTTT
14,TRBJ2-7,TRBV4-2,.,.,CASSQDGVDYEQYF,TGTGCCAGCAGCCAAGATGGGGTAGATTACGAGCAGTACTTC
13,TRBJ2-1,TRBV7-2,TRBD1,.,CASSWDRHNEQFF,TGTGCCAGCAGCTGGGACAGACACAATGAGCAGTTCTTC
16,TRBJ2-3,TRBV18,.,.,CASSPGHGQSTDTQYF,TGTGCCAGCTCACCGGGCCATGGGCAAAGCACAGATACGCAGTATTTT
15,TRBJ2-2,TRBV6-6,TRBD2,.,CASGERGGNTGELFF,TGTGCCAGCGGTGAGCGGGGGGGAAACACCGGGGAGCTGTTTTTT
16,TRBJ2-5,TRBV6-5,TRBD2,.,CASSYTSGGMDETQYF,TGTGCCAGCAGTTACACTAGCGGGGGGATGGATGAGACCCAGTACTTC
13,TRBJ1-1,TRBV5-5,.,.,CASSWGKNTEAFF,TGTGCCAGCAGCTGGGGGAAGAACACTGAAGCTTTCTTT
14,TRBJ1-1,TRBV27,TRBD1,.,CASSLTGTVTEAFF,TGTGCCAGCAGTCTAACTGGGACAGTTACTGAAGCTTTCTTT
16,TRBJ2-5,TRBV6-5,TRBD1,.,CASSYSWTGGLETQYF,TGTGCCAGCAGTTACTCGTGGACAGGGGGCTTGGAGACCCAGTACTTC
14,TRBJ2-4,TRBV30,.,few,CAWSKWGPQNIQYF,TGTGCCTGGAGTAAATGGGGGCCTCAAAACATTCAGTACTTC
15,TRBJ1-6,TRBV10-3,.,.,CAISPDPLWASPLHF,TGTGCCATCAGCCCAGACCCACTTTGGGCCTCACCCCTCCACTTT
15,TRBJ2-7,TRBV10-3,TRBD1,.,CAISDPTGRGYEQYF,TGTGCCATCAGTGACCCGACAGGGAGAGGTTACGAGCAGTACTTC
17,TRBJ2-4,TRBV10-2,TRBD2,.,CASSEFDMGLASHIQYF,TGCGCCAGCAGTGAGTTCGACATGGGACTAGCTTCCCACATTCAGTACTTC
16,TRBJ2-5,TRBV5-1,TRBD1,.,CASSYRQGAMMETQYF,TGCGCCAGCAGCTATCGACAGGGGGCGATGATGGAGACCCAGTACTTC
15,TRBJ1-1,TRBV27,.,once,CASSFSRAGRTEAFF,TGTGCCAGCAGTTTCTCTCGGGCCGGGAGGACTGAAGCTTTCTTT
12,TRBJ1-1,TRBV6-5,.,.,CASAVRDTEAFF,TGTGCCAGCGCAGTGAGAGACACTGAAGCTTTCTTT
15,TRBJ2-5,TRBV7-3,.,few,CASSLNRAGQETQYF,TGTGCCAGCAGCTTAAATCGGGCGGGCCAAGAGACCCAGTACTTC
13,TRBJ1-1,TRBV7-9,.,few,CASSSQEGTEAFF,TGTGCCAGCAGCTCGCAAGAGGGCACTGAAGCTTTCTTT
15,TRBJ1-1,TRBV7-3,TRBD1,once,CASSSGTGMNTEAFF,TGTGCCAGCAGCTCAGGGACAGGGATGAACACTGAAGCTTTCTTT
16,TRBJ2-1,TRBV5-4,TRBD2,.,CASSLGSGAGYNEQFF,TGTGCCAGCAGCTTGGGTAGCGGGGCGGGCTACAATGAGCAGTTCTTC
17,TRBJ2-3,TRBV4-3,.,.,CASSLNPSRGIGDTQYF,TGCGCCAGCAGCCTAAATCCGAGCAGGGGAATCGGGGATACGCAGTATTTT
13,TRBJ2-3,TRBV11-3,.,.,CASSLDSRDTQYF,TGTGCCAGCAGCTTAGATTCAAGGGATACGCAGTATTTT
16,TRBJ1-4,TRBV5-1,.,.,CASSLLGTATNEKLFF,TGCGCCAGCAGCTTGTTGGGGACTGCAACTAATGAAAAACTGTTTTTT
15,TRBJ1-1,TRBV5-1,TRBD1,.,CASSWTGGLKTEAFF,TGCGCCAGCAGCTGGACAGGGGGCTTAAAAACTGAAGCTTTCTTT